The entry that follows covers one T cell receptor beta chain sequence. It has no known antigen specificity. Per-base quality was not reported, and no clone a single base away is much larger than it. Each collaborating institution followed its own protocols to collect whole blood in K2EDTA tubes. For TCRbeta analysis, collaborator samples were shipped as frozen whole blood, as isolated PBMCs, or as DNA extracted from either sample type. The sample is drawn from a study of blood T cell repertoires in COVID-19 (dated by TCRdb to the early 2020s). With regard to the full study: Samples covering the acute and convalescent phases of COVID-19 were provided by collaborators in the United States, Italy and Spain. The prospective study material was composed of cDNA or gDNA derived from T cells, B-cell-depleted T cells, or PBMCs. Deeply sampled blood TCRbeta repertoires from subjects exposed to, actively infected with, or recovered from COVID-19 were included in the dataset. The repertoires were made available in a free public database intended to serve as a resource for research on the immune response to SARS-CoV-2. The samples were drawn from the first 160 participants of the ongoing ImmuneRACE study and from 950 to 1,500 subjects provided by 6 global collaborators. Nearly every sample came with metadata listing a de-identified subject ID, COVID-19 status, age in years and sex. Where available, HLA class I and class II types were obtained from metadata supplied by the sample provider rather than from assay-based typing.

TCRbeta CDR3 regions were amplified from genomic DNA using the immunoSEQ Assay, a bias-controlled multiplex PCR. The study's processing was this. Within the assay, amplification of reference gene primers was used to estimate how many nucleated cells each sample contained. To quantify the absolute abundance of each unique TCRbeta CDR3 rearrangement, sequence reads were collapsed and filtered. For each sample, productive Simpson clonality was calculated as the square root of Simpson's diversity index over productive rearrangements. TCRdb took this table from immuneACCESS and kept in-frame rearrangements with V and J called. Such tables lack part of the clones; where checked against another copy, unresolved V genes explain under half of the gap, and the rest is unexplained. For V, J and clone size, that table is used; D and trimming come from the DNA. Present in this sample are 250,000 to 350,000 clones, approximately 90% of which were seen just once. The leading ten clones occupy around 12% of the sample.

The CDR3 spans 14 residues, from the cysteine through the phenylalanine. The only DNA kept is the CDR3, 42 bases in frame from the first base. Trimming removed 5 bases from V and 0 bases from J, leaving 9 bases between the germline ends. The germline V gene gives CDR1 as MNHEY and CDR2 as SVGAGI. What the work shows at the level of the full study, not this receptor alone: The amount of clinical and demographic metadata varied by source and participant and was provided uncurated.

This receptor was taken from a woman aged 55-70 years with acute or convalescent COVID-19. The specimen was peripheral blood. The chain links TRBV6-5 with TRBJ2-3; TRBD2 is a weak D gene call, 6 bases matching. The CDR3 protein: CASSLAPSTDTQYF. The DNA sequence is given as TGTGCCAGCAGTCTAGCGCCCAGCACAGATACGCAGTATTTT.